Listed here is a single T cell receptor beta chain. As yet, its antigen is unknown. The germline gives CDR1 SGHRS, CDR2 YFSETQ. Trimming stripped 4 bases from V and 7 bases from J, with 15 bases between. CDR3 length equals 13 residues. The data belong to a study of T cells in Graves' hyperthyroidism and ophthalmopathy. Study findings and constraints: Most clonotypes expanded in thyroid above 0.001 were likewise present in blood. The model forecast ophthalmopathy, anticipating it by a median approximately 6 months before onset.

Hyperthyroidism was newly diagnosed in patients aged 18 to 65 (duration under 2 months). It was 10 ml of fresh peripheral blood that supplied the PBMCs. Amplification targeted TCR beta CDR3 regions from RNA transcripts. During a first-round RT-PCR of the TCR CDR3, the HTBI primer set was used. TCRdb called the multiplex PCR reads again in MiXCR, with one record for every CDR3 protein. The sample holds approximately 560,000 distinct CDR3 sequences; about 15% are singletons and the top ten take around 7.5%. The chain uses TRBV5-1 and TRBJ2-7; D gene unclear. The receptor was isolated from a woman aged 30 to 39 with Graves' hyperthyroidism. Sequencing was performed on blood. CDR3 in DNA: TGCGCCAGCAGCCGCGTTCCTGAGTCTGAGCAGTACTTC. This gives the protein CASSRVPESEQYF.